The rows below give T cell receptor beta chains drawn from one sample of a study of graft-versus-host responses after intestinal transplantation. Libraries were prepared by immunoSEQ multiplex PCR; TCRdb keeps only in-frame clonotypes and omits some of them. The sample shows some 150,000 clones, 85% to 95% of them seen only once. The antigens for these receptors are not known. This material consisted of unstimulated CD4+ T cells sorted from spleen or lymph node cells, taken before intestinal transplant. These TCRs come from a human donor who received an intestinal transplant. CDR3s include the opening cysteine and the closing phenylalanine or tryptophan. D genes are given only for firm matches. The size entry is marked missing in some rows and otherwise reads once, few, many or a size class.

>TRBV15|NA|TRBJ1-4|few
TGTGCCACCAGCAGAGATTCGACTAATGAAAAACTGTTTTTT
CATSRDSTNEKLFF
>TRBV4-2|NA|TRBJ2-5|NA
TGTGCCAGCAGCGACCCGGTGGTGCAAGAGACCCAGTACTTC
CASSDPVVQETQYF
>TRBV20-1|NA|TRBJ2-1|NA
TGCAGTGCCCGAACAGCGGCTGAGCAGTTCTTC
CSARTAAEQFF
>TRBV29-1|TRBD1|TRBJ2-2|NA
TGCAGCGTAGCGGGACAGGGGACCGGGGAGCTGTTTTTT
CSVAGQGTGELFF
>TRBV10-2|NA|TRBJ1-4|NA
TGCGCCAGCAGTGAGAACAGGGTCGCTAATGAAAAACTGTTTTTT
CASSENRVANEKLFF
>TRBV7-3|NA|TRBJ1-2|NA
TGTGCCAGCAGCTTATGGGCAGCCTTACGGAGTCTATATGGCTACACCTTC
CASSLWAALRSLYGYTF
>TRBV19|NA|TRBJ2-1|once
TGTGCCAGTAGTAGTACCGCGATGTACAATGAGCAGTTCTTC
CASSSTAMYNEQFF
>TRBV5-1|NA|TRBJ2-2|NA
TGCGCCAGCAGCTTGGGACGGTCGAACACCGGGGAGCTGTTTTTT
CASSLGRSNTGELFF
>TRBV5-1|NA|TRBJ1-1|NA
TGCGCCAGCAGCTTTACTGGGTATGAAGCTTTCTTT
CASSFTGYEAFF
>TRBV28|NA|TRBJ2-7|NA
TGTGCCAGCAGACTAGATCCCAACTACGAGCAGTACTTC
CASRLDPNYEQYF
>TRBV9|TRBD1|TRBJ1-1|NA
TGTGCCAGCAGCGTAGTGGGGGACAGGGTTAACACTGAAGCTTTCTTT
CASSVVGDRVNTEAFF
>TRBV18|NA|TRBJ1-2|NA
TGTGCCAGCTCACCCAGGGATGACTATGGCTACACCTTC
CASSPRDDYGYTF
>TRBV30|NA|TRBJ2-7|NA
TGTGCCTGGACCCCTCGGGGGTACCTCTACGAGCAGTACTTC
CAWTPRGYLYEQYF
>TRBV7-9|NA|TRBJ2-3|NA
TGTGCCAGCAGCCCTGCGTCACACACAGATACGCAGTATTTT
CASSPASHTDTQYF
>TRBV7-3|TRBD2|TRBJ2-1|NA
TGTGCCAGCAGCCCGACAAGGGGGACTAGCGGGGGATTTTACAATGAGCAGTTCTTC
CASSPTRGTSGGFYNEQFF
>TRBV5-6|TRBD2|TRBJ2-5|once
TGTGCCAGCAGATTAGCGGGAGGGCAAGAGACCCAGTACTTC
CASRLAGGQETQYF
>TRBV5-6|TRBD1|TRBJ1-1|NA
TGTGCCAGCAGCTTGCAAGGGACAGGGGGAGCTTTCTTT
CASSLQGTGGAFF
>TRBV5-4|TRBD1|TRBJ2-2|NA
TGTGCCAGCAGCTTGGGGACAGGGGGGAACACCGGGGAGCTGTTTTTT
CASSLGTGGNTGELFF
>TRBV7-3|NA|TRBJ2-1|NA
TGTGCCAGCAGCTTAGGGCTGGCCAAAAATGAGCAGTTCTTC
CASSLGLAKNEQFF